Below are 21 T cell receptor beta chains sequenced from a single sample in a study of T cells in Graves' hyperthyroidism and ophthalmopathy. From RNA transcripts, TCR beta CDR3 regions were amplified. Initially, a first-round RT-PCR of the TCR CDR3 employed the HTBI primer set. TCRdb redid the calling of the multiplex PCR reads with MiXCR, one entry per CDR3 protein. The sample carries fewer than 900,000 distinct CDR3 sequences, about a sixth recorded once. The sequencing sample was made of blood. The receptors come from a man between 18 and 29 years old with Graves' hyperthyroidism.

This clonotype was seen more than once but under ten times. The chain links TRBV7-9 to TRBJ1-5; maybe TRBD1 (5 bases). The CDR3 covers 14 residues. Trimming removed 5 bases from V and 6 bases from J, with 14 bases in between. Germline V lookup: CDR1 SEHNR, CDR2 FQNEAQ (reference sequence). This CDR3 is CASSPRGSGQPQHF. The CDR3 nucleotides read TGTGCCAGCAGCCCGCGGGGCTCGGGTCAGCCCCAGCATTTT.

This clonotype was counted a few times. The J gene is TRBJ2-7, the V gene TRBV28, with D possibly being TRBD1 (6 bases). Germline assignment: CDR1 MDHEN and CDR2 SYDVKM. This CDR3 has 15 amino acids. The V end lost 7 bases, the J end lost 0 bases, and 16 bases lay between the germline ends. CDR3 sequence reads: CASKPGGITSYEQYF. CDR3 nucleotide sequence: TGTGCCAGCAAGCCTGGGGGCATTACCTCCTACGAGCAGTACTTC.

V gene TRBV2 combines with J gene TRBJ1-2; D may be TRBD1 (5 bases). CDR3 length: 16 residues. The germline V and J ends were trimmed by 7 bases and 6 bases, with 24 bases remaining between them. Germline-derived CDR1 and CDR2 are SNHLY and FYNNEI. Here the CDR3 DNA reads TGTGCCAGCATAATTTACGGGATTGGGGGAGTTCATGGCTACACCTTC. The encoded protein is CASIIYGIGGVHGYTF.

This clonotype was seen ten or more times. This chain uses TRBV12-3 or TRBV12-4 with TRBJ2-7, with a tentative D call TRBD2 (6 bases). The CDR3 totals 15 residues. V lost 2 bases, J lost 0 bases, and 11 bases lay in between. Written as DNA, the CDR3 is TGTGCCAGCAGTTTATCCGGGAGCTTCTCCTACGAGCAGTACTTC. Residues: CASSLSGSFSYEQYF.

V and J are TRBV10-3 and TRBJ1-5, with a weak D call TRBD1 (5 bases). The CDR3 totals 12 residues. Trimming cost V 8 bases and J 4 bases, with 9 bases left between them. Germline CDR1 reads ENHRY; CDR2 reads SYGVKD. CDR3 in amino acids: CAIGGSNQPQHF. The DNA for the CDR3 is TGTGCCATCGGGGGATCGAATCAGCCCCAGCATTTT.

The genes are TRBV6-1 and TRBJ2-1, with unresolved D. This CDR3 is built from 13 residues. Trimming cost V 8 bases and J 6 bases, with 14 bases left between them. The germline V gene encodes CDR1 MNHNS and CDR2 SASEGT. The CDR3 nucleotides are TGTGCCAGCCGGGCCCTGGGTCCCAATGAGCAGTTCTTC. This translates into CASRALGPNEQFF.

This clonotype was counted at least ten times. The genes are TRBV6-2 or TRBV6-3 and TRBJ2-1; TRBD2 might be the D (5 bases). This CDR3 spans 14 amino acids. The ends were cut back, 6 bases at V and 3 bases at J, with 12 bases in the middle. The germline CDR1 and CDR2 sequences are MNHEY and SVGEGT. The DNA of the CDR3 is TGTGCCAGCAGCCGAGGACTTCTCTACAATGAGCAGTTCTTC. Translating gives CASSRGLLYNEQFF.

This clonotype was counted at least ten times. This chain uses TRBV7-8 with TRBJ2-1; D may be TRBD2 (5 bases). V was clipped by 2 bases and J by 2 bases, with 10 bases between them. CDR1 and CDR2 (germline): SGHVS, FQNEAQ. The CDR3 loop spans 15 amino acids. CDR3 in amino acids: CASSLTRAAYNEQFF. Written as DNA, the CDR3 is TGTGCCAGCAGCTTAACTAGGGCGGCCTACAATGAGCAGTTCTTC.

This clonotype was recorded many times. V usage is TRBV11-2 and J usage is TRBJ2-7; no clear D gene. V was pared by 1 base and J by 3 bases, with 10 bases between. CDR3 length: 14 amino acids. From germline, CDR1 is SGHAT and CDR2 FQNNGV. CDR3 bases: TGTGCCAGCAGCTTAGGGGGATTTAGCTACGAGCAGTACTTC. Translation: CASSLGGFSYEQYF.

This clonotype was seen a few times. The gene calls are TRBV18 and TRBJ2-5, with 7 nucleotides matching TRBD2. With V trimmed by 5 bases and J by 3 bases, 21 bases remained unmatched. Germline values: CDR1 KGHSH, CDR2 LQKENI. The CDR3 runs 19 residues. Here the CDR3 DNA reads TGTGCCAGCTCAGGACTATCCATGATGAACAGCGGGAATAAAGAGACCCAGTACTTC. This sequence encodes CASSGLSMMNSGNKETQYF.

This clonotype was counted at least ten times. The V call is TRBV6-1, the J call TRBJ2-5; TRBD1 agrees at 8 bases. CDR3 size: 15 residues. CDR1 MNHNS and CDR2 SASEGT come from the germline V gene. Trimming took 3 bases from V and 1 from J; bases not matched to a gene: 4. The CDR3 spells CASSDSRGPQETQYF. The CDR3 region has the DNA TGTGCCAGCAGTGACTCCAGGGGGCCCCAAGAGACCCAGTACTTC.

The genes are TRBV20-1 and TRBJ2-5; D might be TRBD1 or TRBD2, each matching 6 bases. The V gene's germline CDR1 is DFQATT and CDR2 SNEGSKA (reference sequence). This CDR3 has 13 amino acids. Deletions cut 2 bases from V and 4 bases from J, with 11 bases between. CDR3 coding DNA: TGCAGTGCTAGAAGGAGGGGGAGAGAGACCCAGTACTTC. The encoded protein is CSARRRGRETQYF.

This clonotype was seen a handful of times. CDR3 sequence (DNA): TGTGCCAGCAGTCGGGACAGGGGAGGGGATAGCTACACCTTC. Residues: CASSRDRGGDSYTF. V usage is TRBV7-2 and J usage is TRBJ1-2; 10 positions agree with TRBD1. J gave up 9 bases and V 6 bases, and 10 bases lay outside the gene matches. The CDR3 covers 14 residues. Germline V lookup: CDR1 SGHTA, CDR2 FQGNSA.

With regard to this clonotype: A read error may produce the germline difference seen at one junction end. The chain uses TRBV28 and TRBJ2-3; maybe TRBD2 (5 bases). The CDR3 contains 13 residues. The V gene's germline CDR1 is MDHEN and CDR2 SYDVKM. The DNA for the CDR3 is TGTGCCGGCAGCCCGGACTCCACAGATACGCAGTATTTT. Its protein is CAGSPDSTDTQYF.

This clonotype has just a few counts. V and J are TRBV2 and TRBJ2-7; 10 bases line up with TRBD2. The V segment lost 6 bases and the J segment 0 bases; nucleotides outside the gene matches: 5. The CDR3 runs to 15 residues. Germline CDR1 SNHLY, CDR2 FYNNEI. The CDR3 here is CASSELAGLSYEQYF. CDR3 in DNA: TGTGCCAGCAGCGAACTAGCGGGGCTCTCCTACGAGCAGTACTTC.

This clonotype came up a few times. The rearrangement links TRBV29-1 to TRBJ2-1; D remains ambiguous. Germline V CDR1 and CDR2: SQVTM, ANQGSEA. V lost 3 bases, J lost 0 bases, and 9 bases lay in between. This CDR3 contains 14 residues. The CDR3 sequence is CSVEGGYSYNEQFF. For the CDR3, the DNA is TGCAGCGTTGAGGGCGGTTACTCCTACAATGAGCAGTTCTTC.

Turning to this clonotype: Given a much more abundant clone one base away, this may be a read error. The DNA of the CDR3 is TGTGCCAGCAGCTTAGGGCTGGGGGGGGTCAATGAAAAACTGTTTTTT. Protein sequence: CASSLGLGGVNEKLFF. This chain links TRBV7-8 with TRBJ1-4; TRBD1 is a possible D gene (5 bases). V lost 1 base, J lost 5 bases, and 14 bases lay in between. Germline values: CDR1 SGHVS, CDR2 FQNEAQ. The CDR3 length is 16 residues.

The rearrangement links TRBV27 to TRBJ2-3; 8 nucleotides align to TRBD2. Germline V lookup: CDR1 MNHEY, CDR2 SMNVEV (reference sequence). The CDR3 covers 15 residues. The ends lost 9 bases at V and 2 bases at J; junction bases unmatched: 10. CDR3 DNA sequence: TGTGCCAGTGGGGGTGCTAGCGGGCACACAGATACGCAGTATTTT. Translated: CASGGASGHTDTQYF.

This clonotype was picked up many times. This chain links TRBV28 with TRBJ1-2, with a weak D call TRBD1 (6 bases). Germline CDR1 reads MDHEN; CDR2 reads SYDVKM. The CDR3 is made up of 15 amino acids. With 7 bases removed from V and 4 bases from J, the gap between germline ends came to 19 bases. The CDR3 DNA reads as TGTGCCAGCACAACCCCGGACAGAACCTTCTATGGCTACACCTTC. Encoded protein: CASTTPDRTFYGYTF.

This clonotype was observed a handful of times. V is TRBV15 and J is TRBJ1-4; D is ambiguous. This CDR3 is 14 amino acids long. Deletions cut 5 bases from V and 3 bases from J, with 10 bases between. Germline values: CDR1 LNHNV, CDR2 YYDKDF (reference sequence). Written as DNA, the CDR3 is TGTGCCACCAGCGCCCTGGACCCTAATGAAAAACTGTTTTTT. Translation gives CATSALDPNEKLFF.

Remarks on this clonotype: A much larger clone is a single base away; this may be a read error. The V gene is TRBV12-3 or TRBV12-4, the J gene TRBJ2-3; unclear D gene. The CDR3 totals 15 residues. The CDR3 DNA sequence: TGTGCCGGCAGCCGACTGTTAACTAGCACAGATACGCAGTATTTT. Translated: CAGSRLLTSTDTQYF.